This T cell receptor beta chain stems from a study of OX40 agonist ivuxolimab in advanced cancers. Overall study: Patients received ivuxolimab, an agonistic anti-OX40 (CD134) antibody. Under the entry rules, prior anti-PD-1, anti-PD-L1 or anti-CTLA-4 therapy was allowed, and about 40% had some. Study observations and caveats: CD4+ and CD8+ blood T cells expanded clonally by week 6 at 0.1 to 3.0 mg/kg. More expanded clones were found, on average, in CD8+ than in CD4+ T cells.

The V gene lost 3 bases and the J gene lost 6 bases, with 13 bases spanning the gap. The CDR3 runs to 14 residues. The V gene's germline CDR1 is SGDLS and CDR2 YYNGEE. As to this clone: Its antigen is not known.

Profiling relied on immunoSEQ multiplex PCR, and the TCRdb table lists in-frame clones only, not all of them. Of roughly 48,000 clones in the sample, 80% to 90% were seen once. This clonotype was obtained from an adult with an advanced solid tumor such as melanoma, head and neck, liver or kidney cancer. The chain couples TRBV9 to TRBJ1-5; D remains unclear. The sample in question was CD4+ or CD8+ T cells sorted from blood, obtained in a trial of the OX40 agonist ivuxolimab. The CDR3 is CASSAEITGQPQHF. The DNA of the CDR3 is TGTGCCAGCAGCGCCGAGATCACGGGTCAGCCCCAGCATTTT.